These 27 T cell receptor beta chains originate from one sample sequenced in a study of OX40 agonist ivuxolimab in advanced cancers. The library was made by the immunoSEQ multiplex PCR assay. TCRdb mirrors the immuneACCESS table, restricted to in-frame sequences. Some clones are absent from its copies; in checked studies, under half trace to an unresolved V gene, and the reason for the others is unknown. This sample holds about 100,000 clones; approximately 91% were observed only once. The ten most abundant clones make up 0.6% to 0.8% of the sample. The input for sequencing was CD4+ or CD8+ T cells sorted from blood, taken in a trial of the OX40 agonist ivuxolimab. The receptors originated from an adult with an advanced solid tumor such as melanoma, head and neck, liver or kidney cancer.

The V and J genes are TRBV6-4 and TRBJ2-2, with TRBD1 identical over 9 bases. V dropped 8 bases and J dropped 8; count of bases not matched to a gene: 12. The CDR3 extends over 15 amino acids. Germline CDR1 MRHNA, CDR2 SNTAGT. The CDR3 protein is CASRPDRGSSGELFF. CDR3 DNA: TGTGCCAGCCGCCCGGACAGGGGAAGTTCGGGGGAGCTGTTTTTT.

This clone was counted between two and nine times. The chain combines TRBV5-1 with TRBJ1-2, with 7 bases that match TRBD1. V was clipped by 4 bases and J by 7 bases; unmatched bases: 7. This CDR3 spans 13 amino acids. Germline assignment: CDR1 SGHRS and CDR2 YFSETQ. DNA for the CDR3: TGCGCCAGCAGCACTGGACAGGAAGGTGGCTACACCTTC. This translates into CASSTGQEGGYTF.

This chain uses TRBV5-3 with TRBJ2-7; tentative D call: TRBD2 (6 bases). TRBV5-3 belongs to the ORF category, with a function that is uncertain. The CDR3 runs to 17 residues. The V end was cut by 5 bases, the J end by 3 bases, with 24 bases between. This CDR3 reads CARRFCPHGSHGYEQYF. The CDR3 DNA reads TGTGCCAGAAGATTTTGTCCCCACGGGAGTCACGGCTACGAGCAGTACTTC.

In DNA, the CDR3 is TGTGCCACCCCAGGGGACAGGGCTGAAAAACTGTTTTTT. Encoded protein: CATPGDRAEKLFF. The chain has TRBV6-1 and TRBJ1-4, with TRBD1 matching 9 bases. This CDR3 region has 13 residues. Trimming cost V 10 bases and J 7 bases; bases outside gene matches: 7. CDR1 and CDR2 from the germline V gene are MNHNS and SASEGT.

The V call is TRBV19, the J call TRBJ1-5; TRBD1 might be the D (5 bases). The CDR3 sequence is 13 residues long. CDR1 is LNHDA and CDR2 is SQIVND in the germline V gene (reference sequence). V was pared by 7 bases and J by 7 bases, with 14 bases between. CDR3 nucleotides: TGTGCCAGTAAAGATGGGGGTATCCAGCCCCAGCATTTT. Protein: CASKDGGIQPQHF.

The J gene is TRBJ2-5, the V gene TRBV5-1; 10 bases are a match to TRBD2. The ends lost 7 bases at V and 0 bases at J; junction bases unmatched: 6. The CDR3 runs 15 residues. Germline V gene data show CDR1 as SGHRS and CDR2 as YFSETQ. The CDR3 DNA follows: TGCGCCAGCGGGCCGGGACTAGCGTACCAAGAGACCCAGTACTTC. This codes for CASGPGLAYQETQYF.

The chain recombines TRBV6-1 with TRBJ2-2; D is possibly TRBD1 (6 bases). CDR3 length equals 14 residues. Per germline, CDR1 MNHNS and CDR2 SASEGT. Between the trimmed V and J ends, which lost 8 bases and 1 base, there was a span of 11 bases. The CDR3 is CASPPDRNTGELFF. In nucleotides, the CDR3 is TGTGCCAGCCCTCCGGACAGGAACACCGGGGAGCTGTTTTTT.

V and J are TRBV10-3 and TRBJ1-1; 8 bases map to TRBD1. This CDR3 spans 17 amino acids. Trimming took 5 bases from V and 0 from J; bases not matched to a gene: 11. Germline CDR1 reads ENHRY; CDR2 reads SYGVKD. CDR3 in DNA: TGTGCCATCAGTTCAGGACAGGGAGGGACAATGAACACTGAAGCTTTCTTT. Translating gives CAISSGQGGTMNTEAFF.

V gene TRBV29-1 combines with J gene TRBJ1-4, with D perhaps matching TRBD1 (5 bases). Trimming shortened V by 4 bases and J by 0 bases, and 9 bases separated the two germline ends. CDR1 is SQVTM, CDR2 ANQGSEA, per germline. The CDR3 contains 14 residues. CDR3 loop: CSVGQPTTNEKLFF. CDR3 coding DNA: TGCAGCGTTGGACAGCCAACAACTAATGAAAAACTGTTTTTT.

The genes are TRBV7-2 and TRBJ2-7; 9 bases fit TRBD1. Per germline, CDR1 SGHTA and CDR2 FQGNSA. The CDR3 covers 18 residues. The junction had 12 bases not matched to a gene; V was cut back by 1 base and J by 2 bases. The CDR3 DNA follows: TGTGCCAGCAGCTTAGTAGGGGGGCGGACAGGGGATACCTACGAGCAGTACTTC. This encodes CASSLVGGRTGDTYEQYF. Complete variable domain (other parts from reference TRBV7-2 and TRBJ2-7): GAGVSQSPSNKVTEKGKDVELRCDPISGHTALYWYRQSLGQGLEFLIYFQGNSAPDKSGLPSDRFSAERTGGSVSTLTIQRTQQEDSAVYLCASSLVGGRTGDTYEQYFGPGTRLTVT.

The genes are TRBV5-1 and TRBJ2-3; D remains ambiguous. V lost 3 bases and J lost 1, with 15 bases in between. Germline CDR1 and CDR2: SGHRS and YFSETQ. The CDR3 loop spans 16 amino acids. The CDR3 loop reads CASSWANQHGTDTQYF. Here the CDR3 DNA reads TGCGCCAGCAGCTGGGCTAACCAACATGGCACAGATACGCAGTATTTT.

A few counts support this clone. The chain recombines TRBV19 with TRBJ1-3; no clear D gene. The CDR3 length is 12 residues. Trimming took 9 bases from V and 7 from J, leaving 13 bases between them. Germline V gene sequence: CDR1 LNHDA, CDR2 SQIVND (reference sequence). The DNA for the CDR3 is TGTGCCAGCAGGACTGACGGGAACACCATATATTTT. It encodes CASRTDGNTIYF.

Points on this clone: Other DNA variants within this sample encode the same CDR3. The chain carries TRBV2 and TRBJ2-7; TRBD1 agrees at 9 bases. V lost 6 bases, J lost 6 bases, and 6 bases stayed unmatched. Per the germline V gene, CDR1 is SNHLY and CDR2 is FYNNEI. CDR3 length equals 13 residues. For the CDR3, the DNA is TGTGCCAGCAGCCCGGGACAGGGTGTCGAGCAGTACTTC. Its protein is CASSPGQGVEQYF. The full variable domain, completed using reference TRBV2 and TRBJ2-7, is EPEVTQTPSHQVTQMGQEVILRCVPISNHLYFYWYRQILGQKVEFLVSFYNNEISEKSEIFDDQFSVERPDGSNFTLKIRSTKLEDSAMYFCASSPGQGVEQYFGPGTRLTVT.

The chain uses TRBV7-5 and TRBJ2-5. TRBV7-5 is deemed a pseudogene. This CDR3 has 10 residues. CDR3 sequence (DNA): TGTGTCAGAAGCCCCGAGACCCAGTACTTC. This translates into CVRSPETQYF.

The CDR3 DNA reads as TGTGCCAGCAGCTCTACAGGGAACACAGATACGCAGTATTTT. As protein: CASSSTGNTDTQYF. The chain carries TRBV5-5 and TRBJ2-3; possible D gene TRBD1, 6 bases. V lost 3 bases, J lost 2 bases, and 10 bases lay in between. This CDR3 region has 14 residues. The germline V gene encodes CDR1 SGHKS and CDR2 YYEKEE (reference sequence).

V and J are TRBV27 and TRBJ2-1; 10 bases are a match to TRBD2. In germline, CDR1 is MNHEY, CDR2 SMNVEV (reference sequence). Losses at the gene ends were 5 bases for V and 0 bases for J; bases not matched to a gene: 7. The length of the CDR3 is 17 residues. The CDR3 DNA reads as TGTGCCAGCAGTCCCGGACTAGCGGAGAGCTCCTACAATGAGCAGTTCTTC. Protein product: CASSPGLAESSYNEQFF.

The chain is built from TRBV10-3 and TRBJ1-2; TRBD1 matches at 10 bases. Germline V gene sequence: CDR1 ENHRY, CDR2 SYGVKD. The V gene end was trimmed by 7 bases and the J gene end by 2 bases; junction bases not matched to a gene: 7. The CDR3 length is 15 residues. CDR3 sequence reads: CAINSGTGANYGYTF. The CDR3 DNA sequence: TGTGCCATCAATTCCGGGACAGGGGCCAACTATGGCTACACCTTC.

This clone was found a few times. The chain combines TRBV6-6 with TRBJ1-1; D is unclear. The CDR3 extends over 11 amino acids. From germline, CDR1 is MNHNY and CDR2 SVGAGI (reference sequence). The germline V and J ends were trimmed by 2 bases and 10 bases, with 8 bases remaining between them. The CDR3 region is CASSYGVGAFF. CDR3 sequence (DNA): TGTGCCAGCAGTTACGGAGTTGGAGCTTTCTTT.

V usage is TRBV4-2 and J usage is TRBJ2-2, with 11 bases fitting TRBD2. V shed 5 bases, J shed 5 bases, and the junction held 16 bases outside the gene matches. There are 19 residues in the CDR3. Germline-derived CDR1 and CDR2 are LGHNA and YNFKEQ. DNA of the CDR3: TGTGCCAGCAGCTTGGAATCTGGGCTAGCGGGGGGCTGGACCGGGGAGCTGTTTTTT. It specifies CASSLESGLAGGWTGELFF.

The chain links TRBV7-2 to TRBJ2-3; D is possibly TRBD2 (6 bases). V lost 1 base and J lost 3, with 14 bases in between. Per germline, CDR1 SGHTA and CDR2 FQGNSA. The CDR3 covers 16 residues. The CDR3 DNA sequence: TGTGCCAGCAGCTTAGTCCCGCAGCGGGCAACAGATACGCAGTATTTT. This gives the protein CASSLVPQRATDTQYF.

The gene calls are TRBV7-2 and TRBJ2-2; tentative D call: TRBD1 (5 bases). Trimming left V 5 bases short and J 0 bases short, with 10 bases between. Germline CDR1 reads SGHTA; CDR2 reads FQGNSA. The CDR3 has 15 amino acids. The chain's CDR3 is CASSLDSANTGELFF. CDR3 sequence (DNA): TGTGCCAGCAGCCTTGACAGCGCGAACACCGGGGAGCTGTTTTTT. The full variable domain, with the rest looked up from reference TRBV7-2 and TRBJ2-2, is GAGVSQSPSNKVTEKGKDVELRCDPISGHTALYWYRQSLGQGLEFLIYFQGNSAPDKSGLPSDRFSAERTGGSVSTLTIQRTQQEDSAVYLCASSLDSANTGELFFGEGSRLTVL.

The chain has TRBV7-9 and TRBJ2-2; possible D gene TRBD1, 5 bases. Germline values: CDR1 SEHNR, CDR2 FQNEAQ (reference sequence). This CDR3 region has 14 residues. Trimming pared 5 bases from V and 7 bases from J, leaving 14 bases between. The CDR3 DNA is TGTGCCAGCAGCCGATCCCAGGGTGGCGGGGAGCTGTTTTTT. It translates to CASSRSQGGGELFF.

The rearrangement joins TRBV7-9 to TRBJ2-7; D unresolved. Looked up from germline, CDR1 is SEHNR and CDR2 is FQNEAQ (reference sequence). The CDR3 totals 11 residues. Trimming shortened V by 3 bases and J by 5 bases, and 5 bases separated the two germline ends. In DNA form, the CDR3 reads TGTGCCAGCAGCTTTTTAGACGAGCAGTACTTC. It encodes CASSFLDEQYF.

The chain has TRBV19 and TRBJ1-1; D remains unclear. The V gene lost 7 bases and the J gene lost 1 base, with 16 bases spanning the gap. Germline CDR1 is LNHDA and CDR2 is SQIVND (reference sequence). The CDR3 is made up of 15 amino acids. For the CDR3, the DNA is TGTGCCAGTACTCTCCAGGTTAGAACGAACACTGAAGCTTTCTTT. This codes for CASTLQVRTNTEAFF.

This clone was picked up a small number of times. A junction boundary mismatches the germline segment, possibly from a read error. The V and J genes are TRBV7-2 and TRBJ2-2, with 9 positions matching TRBD1. The CDR3 is 17 residues long. Germline V gene lookup returns CDR1 SGHTA and CDR2 FQGNSA. CDR3 sequence: CASSLARDRAKTGELFF. Written as DNA, the CDR3 is TGTGCCAGCAGCTTAGCCCGGGACAGGGCGAAAACCGGGGAGCTGTTTTTT.

This chain connects TRBV19 to TRBJ1-3; no definite D call. The CDR3 runs 14 residues. The ends were cut back, 3 bases at V and 3 bases at J, with 9 bases in the middle. Germline V gives CDR1 LNHDA, CDR2 SQIVND (reference sequence). The chain's CDR3 is CASSMVVFGNTIYF. CDR3 in DNA: TGTGCCAGTAGTATGGTCGTTTTTGGAAACACCATATATTTT.

The chain recombines TRBV7-9 with TRBJ2-5, with D perhaps being TRBD1 or TRBD2 (5 bases each). The CDR3 length is 15 residues. V was trimmed by 4 bases and J by 5 bases, leaving 17 bases between them. Germline V gene data show CDR1 as SEHNR and CDR2 as FQNEAQ (reference sequence). CDR3 region: CASSWDRTIGETQYF. The CDR3, as DNA: TGTGCCAGCAGCTGGGACCGCACAATCGGGGAGACCCAGTACTTC. Looking up the rest from reference TRBV7-9 and TRBJ2-5 gives the full variable domain: DTGVSQNPRHKITKRGQNVTFRCDPISEHNRLYWYRQTLGQGPEFLTYFQNEAQLEKSRLLSDRFSAERPKGSFSTLEIQRTEQGDSAMYLCASSWDRTIGETQYFGPGTRLLVL.